This T cell receptor (beta chain) is drawn from a study of shared clonotypes between healthy human individuals. Study details: The study used three CD4 naive, three CD4 memory, two CD8 naive and one CD8 memory plate per donor. General study points: In four donors, around 4.5% of naive CD4 clonotypes appeared in common.

Approximately 220 ng DNA, tens of thousands of T cell genomes, went into each sorted-subset replicate PCR. The method was immunoSEQ multiplex PCR; TCRdb's version includes in-frame clones alone and lacks a portion of them. The sample holds about 530,000 clones, almost 97% seen once. Participating donors were healthy, HIV-negative adults free of recent acute infections or vaccinations. Details on this clone: The antigen is not known.

Germline lookup yields CDR1 PRHDT and CDR2 FYEKMQ (reference sequence). There are 17 residues in the CDR3. Trimming shortened V by 5 bases and J by 2 bases, and 20 bases separated the two germline ends. The chain links TRBV13 to TRBJ2-3; D call uncertain. This clonotype was obtained from a woman in her thirties in good health. Sequencing used naive CD4+ T cells sorted from blood. Specified subset: CD45RA+ positively selected. This CDR3 reads CASSRRPISRYTDTQYF. CDR3 sequence (DNA): TGTGCCAGCAGCCGTCGGCCCATCTCTAGGTACACAGATACGCAGTATTTT.